The entry that follows covers one T cell receptor beta chain sequence. There are 14 residues in the CDR3. The V gene's germline CDR1 is SGHVS and CDR2 FNYEAQ. The germline V and J ends were trimmed by 4 bases and 1 base, with 11 bases remaining between them. The record originates from a study of OX40 agonist ivuxolimab in advanced cancers. In the study overall: Each dose-escalation patient presented with hepatocellular carcinoma, melanoma, renal cell or head and neck cancer. Age averaged around 60 years (range roughly 23 to 79), and more than 80% were male.

The cohort excluded patients with autoimmune disease history or systemic immunosuppression. The data were produced by immunoSEQ multiplex PCR, yet TCRdb's version contains in-frame clones alone and is incomplete. This sample has around 84,000 clones, with under 95% found just once. The sequenced sample was CD4+ or CD8+ T cells sorted from blood, obtained in a trial of the OX40 agonist ivuxolimab. V is TRBV7-6 and J is TRBJ2-7; D is unclear. The sequence came from an adult with an advanced solid tumor such as melanoma, head and neck, liver or kidney cancer. The CDR3 DNA reads as TGTGCCAGCAGCTCCGGTACACGGTCCTACGAGCAGTACTTC. Protein sequence: CASSSGTRSYEQYF.